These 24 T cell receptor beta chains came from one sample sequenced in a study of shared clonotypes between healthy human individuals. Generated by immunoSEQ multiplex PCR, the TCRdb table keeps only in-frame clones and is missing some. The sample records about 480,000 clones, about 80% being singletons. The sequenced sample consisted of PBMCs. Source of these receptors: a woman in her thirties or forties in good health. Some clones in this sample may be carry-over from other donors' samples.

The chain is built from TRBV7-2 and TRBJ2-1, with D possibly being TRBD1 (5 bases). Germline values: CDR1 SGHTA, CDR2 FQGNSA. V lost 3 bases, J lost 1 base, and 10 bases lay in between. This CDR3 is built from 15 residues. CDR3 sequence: CASSFTRQSYNEQFF. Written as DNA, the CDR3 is TGTGCCAGCAGCTTTACAAGACAGTCCTACAATGAGCAGTTCTTC.

This chain's CDR3 is CARSLPWGPQHF. CDR3 bases: TGTGCCAGAAGCCTCCCTTGGGGGCCCCAGCATTTT. The chain joins TRBV5-3 to TRBJ1-5; D remains unclear. TRBV5-3 is identified as an open reading frame with a role that is uncertain. The V end was cut by 4 bases, the J end by 9 bases, with 11 bases between. The CDR3 consists of 12 residues.

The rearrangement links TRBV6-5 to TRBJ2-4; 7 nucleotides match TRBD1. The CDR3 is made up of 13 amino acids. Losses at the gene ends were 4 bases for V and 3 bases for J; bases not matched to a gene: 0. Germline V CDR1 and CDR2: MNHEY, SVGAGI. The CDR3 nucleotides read TGTGCCAGCAGTTCAGGGGGCAAAAACATTCAGTACTTC. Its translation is CASSSGGKNIQYF.

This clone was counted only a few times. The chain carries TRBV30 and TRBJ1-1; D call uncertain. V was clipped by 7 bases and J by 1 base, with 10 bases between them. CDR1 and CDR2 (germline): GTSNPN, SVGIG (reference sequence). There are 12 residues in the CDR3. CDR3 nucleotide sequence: TGTGCCTCACGGACGGGGAACACTGAAGCTTTCTTT. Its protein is CASRTGNTEAFF.

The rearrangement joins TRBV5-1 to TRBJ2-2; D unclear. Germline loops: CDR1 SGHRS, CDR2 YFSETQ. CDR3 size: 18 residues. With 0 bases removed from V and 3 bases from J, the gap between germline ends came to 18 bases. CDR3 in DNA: TGCGCCAGCAGCTTGGTGACGGGCGACTGGCGTGACACCGGGGAGCTGTTTTTT. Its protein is CASSLVTGDWRDTGELFF.

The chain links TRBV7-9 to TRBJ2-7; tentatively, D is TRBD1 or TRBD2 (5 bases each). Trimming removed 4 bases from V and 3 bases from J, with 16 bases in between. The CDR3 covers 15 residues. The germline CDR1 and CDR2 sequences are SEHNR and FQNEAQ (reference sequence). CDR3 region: CASSSLGATDYEQYF. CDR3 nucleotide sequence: TGTGCCAGCAGCTCCCTCGGGGCGACAGACTACGAGCAGTACTTC.

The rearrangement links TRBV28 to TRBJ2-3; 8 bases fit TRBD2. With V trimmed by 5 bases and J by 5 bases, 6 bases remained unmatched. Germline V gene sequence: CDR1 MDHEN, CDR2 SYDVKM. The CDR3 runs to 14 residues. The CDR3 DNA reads TGTGCCAGCAGTCCCATAGCGGGACTAGATACGCAGTATTTT. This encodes CASSPIAGLDTQYF.

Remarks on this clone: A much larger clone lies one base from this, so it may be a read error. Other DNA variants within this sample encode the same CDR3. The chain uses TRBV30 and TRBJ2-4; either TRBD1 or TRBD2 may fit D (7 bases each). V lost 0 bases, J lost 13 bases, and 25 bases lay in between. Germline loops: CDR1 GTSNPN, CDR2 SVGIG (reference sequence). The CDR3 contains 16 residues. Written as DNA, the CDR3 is TGTGCCTGGAGTGTGGGCTTAGGGACAGCGGGAAAAACCCAGTACTTC. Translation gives CAWSVGLGTAGKTQYF. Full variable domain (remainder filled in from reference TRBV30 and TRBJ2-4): SQTIHQWPATLVQPVGSPLSLECTVEGTSNPNLYWYRQAAGRGLQLLFYSVGIGQISSEVPQNLSASRPQDRQFILSSKKLLLSDSGFYLCAWSVGLGTAGKTQYFGAGTRLSVL.

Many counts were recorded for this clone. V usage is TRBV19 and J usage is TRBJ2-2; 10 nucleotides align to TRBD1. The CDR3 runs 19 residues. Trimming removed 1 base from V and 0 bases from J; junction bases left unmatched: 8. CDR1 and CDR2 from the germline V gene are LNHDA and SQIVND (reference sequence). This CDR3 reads CASSIGTGGDFSNTGELFF. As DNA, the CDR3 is TGTGCCAGTAGTATAGGGACAGGGGGGGACTTTTCGAACACCGGGGAGCTGTTTTTT.

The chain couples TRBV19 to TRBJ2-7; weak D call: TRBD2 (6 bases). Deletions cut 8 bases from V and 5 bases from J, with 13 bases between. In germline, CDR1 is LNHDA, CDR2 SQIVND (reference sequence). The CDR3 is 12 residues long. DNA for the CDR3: TGTGCCAGTGCGGAGGGTCCCAACGAGCAGTACTTC. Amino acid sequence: CASAEGPNEQYF.

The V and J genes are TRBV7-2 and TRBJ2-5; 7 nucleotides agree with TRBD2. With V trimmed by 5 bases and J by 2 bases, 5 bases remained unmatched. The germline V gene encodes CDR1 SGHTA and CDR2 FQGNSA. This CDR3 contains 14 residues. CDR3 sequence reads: CASSPGGRQETQYF. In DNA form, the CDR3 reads TGTGCCAGCAGCCCGGGGGGTCGTCAAGAGACCCAGTACTTC.

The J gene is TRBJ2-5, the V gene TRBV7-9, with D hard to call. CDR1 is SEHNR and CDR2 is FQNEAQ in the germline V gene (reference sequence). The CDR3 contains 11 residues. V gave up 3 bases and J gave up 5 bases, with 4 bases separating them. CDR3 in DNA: TGTGCCAGCAGCTTTTGGGAGACCCAGTACTTC. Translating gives CASSFWETQYF.

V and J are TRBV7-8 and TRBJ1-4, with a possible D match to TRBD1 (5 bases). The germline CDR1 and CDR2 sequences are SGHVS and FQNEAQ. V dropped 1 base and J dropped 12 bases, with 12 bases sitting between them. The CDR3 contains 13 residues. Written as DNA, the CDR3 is TGTGCCAGCAGCTTAGGGGTTCGGGGGGAACTGTTTTTT. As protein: CASSLGVRGELFF.

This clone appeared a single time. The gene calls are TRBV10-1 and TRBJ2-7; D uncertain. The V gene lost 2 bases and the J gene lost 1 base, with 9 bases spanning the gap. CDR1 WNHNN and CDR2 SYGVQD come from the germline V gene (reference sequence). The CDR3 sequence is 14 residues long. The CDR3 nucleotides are TGCGCCAGCAGTGAGCTGGCAGGTTCCTACGAGCAGTACTTC. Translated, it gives CASSELAGSYEQYF.

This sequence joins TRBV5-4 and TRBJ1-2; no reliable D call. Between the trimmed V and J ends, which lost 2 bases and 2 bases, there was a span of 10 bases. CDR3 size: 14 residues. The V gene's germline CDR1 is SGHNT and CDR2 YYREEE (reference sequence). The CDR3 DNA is TGTGCCAGCAGCTTCGGGGAGGAGAACTATGGCTACACCTTC. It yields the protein CASSFGEENYGYTF.

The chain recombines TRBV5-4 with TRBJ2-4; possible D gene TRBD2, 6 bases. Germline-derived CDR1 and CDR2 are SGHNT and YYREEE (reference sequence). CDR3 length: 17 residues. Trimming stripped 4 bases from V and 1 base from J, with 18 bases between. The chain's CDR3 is CASSPGSPAGAKNIQYF. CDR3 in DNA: TGTGCCAGCAGCCCTGGGTCGCCGGCGGGGGCCAAAAACATTCAGTACTTC.

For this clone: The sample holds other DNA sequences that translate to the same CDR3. The CDR3 loop is CAWSVGGEQYF. The DNA for the CDR3 is TGTGCCTGGAGTGTAGGGGGAGAGCAGTACTTC. The chain employs TRBV30 and TRBJ2-7; perhaps TRBD1 as D (6 bases). Trimming removed 0 bases from V and 7 bases from J, with 7 bases in between. CDR1 is GTSNPN and CDR2 is SVGIG in the germline V gene (reference sequence). This CDR3 comprises 11 residues.

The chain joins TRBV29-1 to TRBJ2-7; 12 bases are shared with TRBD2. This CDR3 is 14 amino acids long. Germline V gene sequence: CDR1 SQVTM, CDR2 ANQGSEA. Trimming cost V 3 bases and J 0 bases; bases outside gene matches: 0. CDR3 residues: CSVEGLAGSYEQYF. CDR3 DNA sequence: TGCAGCGTTGAGGGACTAGCGGGCTCCTACGAGCAGTACTTC.

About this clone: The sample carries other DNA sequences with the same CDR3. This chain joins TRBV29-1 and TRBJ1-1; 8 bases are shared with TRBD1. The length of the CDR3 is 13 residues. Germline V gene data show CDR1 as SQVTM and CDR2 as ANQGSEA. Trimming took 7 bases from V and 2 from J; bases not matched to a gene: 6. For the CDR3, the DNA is TGCAGCGCCTTCGGACAGGGCAACACTGAAGCTTTCTTT. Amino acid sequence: CSAFGQGNTEAFF.

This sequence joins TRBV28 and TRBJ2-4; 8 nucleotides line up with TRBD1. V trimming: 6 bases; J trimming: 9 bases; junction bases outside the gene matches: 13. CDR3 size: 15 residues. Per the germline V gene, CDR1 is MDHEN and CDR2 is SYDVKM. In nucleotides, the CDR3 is TGTGCCAGCAGCCCCAGGACAGGGTTGGGCAGCATTCAGTACTTC. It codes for CASSPRTGLGSIQYF.

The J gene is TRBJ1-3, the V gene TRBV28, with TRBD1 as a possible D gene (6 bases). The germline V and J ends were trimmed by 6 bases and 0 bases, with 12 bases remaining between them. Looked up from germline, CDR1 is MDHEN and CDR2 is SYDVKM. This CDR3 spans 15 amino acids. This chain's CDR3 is CASRQDSYSGNTIYF. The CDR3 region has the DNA TGTGCCAGCAGACAGGACAGTTACTCTGGAAACACCATATATTTT.

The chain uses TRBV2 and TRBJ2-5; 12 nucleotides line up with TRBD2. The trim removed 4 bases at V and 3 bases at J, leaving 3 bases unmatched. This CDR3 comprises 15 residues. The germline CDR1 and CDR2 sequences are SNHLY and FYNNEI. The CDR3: CASSARLAGEETQYF. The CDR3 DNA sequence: TGTGCCAGCAGTGCCAGACTAGCGGGAGAAGAGACCCAGTACTTC.

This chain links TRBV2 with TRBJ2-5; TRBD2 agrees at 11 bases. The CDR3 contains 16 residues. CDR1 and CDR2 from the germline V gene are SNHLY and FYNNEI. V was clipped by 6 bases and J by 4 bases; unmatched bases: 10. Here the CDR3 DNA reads TGTGCCAGCAGAGTTCATAGCGGGAGGGCCGCAGAGACCCAGTACTTC. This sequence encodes CASRVHSGRAAETQYF.

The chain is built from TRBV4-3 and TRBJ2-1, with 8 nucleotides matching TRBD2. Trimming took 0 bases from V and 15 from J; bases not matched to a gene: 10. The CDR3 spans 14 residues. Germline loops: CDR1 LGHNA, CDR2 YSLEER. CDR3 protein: CASSQDLGREGGFF. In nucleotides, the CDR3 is TGCGCCAGCAGCCAAGATCTGGGACGGGAGGGCGGGTTCTTC.